Presented here are 4 T cell receptor beta chains from one specimen sequenced in a study of T cell responses to AZD1222 COVID-19 vaccine. Using immunoSEQ multiplex PCR, the repertoire was profiled, and TCRdb retains in-frame clones only, with some absent. This sample carries 84,000 or so clones, over 70% of them seen once, and the ten largest clones take approximately 15%. The starting material was peripheral blood, obtained on day 0 of AZD1222 vaccination. Receptors were obtained from an adult in good health.

Written as DNA, the CDR3 is TGTGCCAGCAGAGTACAAAGCTCCTATAATTCACCCCTCCACTTT. This gives the protein CASRVQSSYNSPLHF. V gene TRBV2 combines with J gene TRBJ1-6; D unclear. V lost 6 bases to trimming and J lost 0 bases, with 9 bases between them. The germline V gene has CDR1 SNHLY and CDR2 FYNNEI. The CDR3 totals 15 residues.

Here the CDR3 DNA reads TGTGCCAGCAGCCAAGGGCTAGACAGGCCCAATCAGCCCCAGCATTTT. Its translation: CASSQGLDRPNQPQHF. The rearrangement links TRBV3-1 (or the pseudogene TRBV3-2) to TRBJ1-5, with a possible D match to TRBD1 (6 bases). Germline loops: CDR1 LGHDT, CDR2 YNNKEL (reference sequence). V lost 1 base and J 3 bases, leaving 13 bases between the germline ends. The length of the CDR3 is 16 residues.

This clone was found once. V gene TRBV7-8 combines with J gene TRBJ2-1; D perhaps matches TRBD1 (5 bases). The CDR3 totals 11 residues. V was trimmed by 0 bases and J by 14 bases, leaving 8 bases between them. The germline V gene has CDR1 SGHVS and CDR2 FQNEAQ. The CDR3 loop is CASSLASREFF. CDR3 bases: TGTGCCAGCAGCTTAGCCTCCAGGGAGTTCTTC.

V is TRBV28 and J is TRBJ1-5; maybe TRBD1 (5 bases). The CDR3 covers 14 residues. Germline V gives CDR1 MDHEN, CDR2 SYDVKM. V lost 1 base and J 3 bases, leaving 7 bases between the germline ends. CDR3 coding DNA: TGTGCCAGCAGTTTATCTGGGGCCAATCAGCCCCAGCATTTT. Residues: CASSLSGANQPQHF.